This passage covers 4 T cell receptor beta chains from one sample sequenced in a study of cytomegalovirus exposure and HLA in healthy donors. The PCR was carried out with 60 Vbeta primers and 13 Jbeta primers. Clones were read by immunoSEQ multiplex PCR, and TCRdb kept only the in-frame ones, dropping some. The sample contains fewer than 130,000 clones, approximately 70% of which appear only once. Input material: PBMCs. The receptors were gathered from a man aged 30 to 45 in good health and CMV-seropositive.

The chain links TRBV7-9 to TRBJ1-1; D is possibly TRBD1 (5 bases). V was shortened by 6 bases and J by 3 bases, with 8 bases between the two germline ends. This CDR3 spans 12 amino acids. Germline CDR1 is SEHNR and CDR2 is FQNEAQ (reference sequence). Here the CDR3 DNA reads TGTGCCAGCAGTACAGGACACACTGAAGCTTTCTTT. It translates to CASSTGHTEAFF.

The gene calls are TRBV7-2 and TRBJ2-5; no reliable D call. The last part of the DNA fits TRBJ2-7 better; the J call may be wrong. The CDR3 runs 12 residues. Germline V lookup: CDR1 SGHTA, CDR2 FQGNSA. CDR3 residues: CASTLGSYEQYF. The CDR3 nucleotides read TGTGCCAGCACCCTAGGATCCTACGAGCAGTACTTC.

The chain recombines TRBV5-1 with TRBJ2-4; 8 bases agree with TRBD1. Germline CDR1 and CDR2: SGHRS and YFSETQ. V dropped 4 bases and J dropped 6; count of bases not matched to a gene: 12. CDR3 size: 16 residues. This chain's CDR3 is CASSLGQGNGGNIQYF. In DNA, the CDR3 is TGCGCCAGCAGCCTTGGACAGGGAAATGGGGGAAACATTCAGTACTTC.

The gene calls are TRBV2 and TRBJ1-1; D is perhaps TRBD1 (6 bases). V lost 10 bases, J lost 3 bases, and 15 bases lay in between. The CDR3 is 13 residues long. From germline, CDR1 is SNHLY and CDR2 FYNNEI. CDR3 loop: CATEQGWDTEAFF. The CDR3 bases are TGTGCCACCGAACAGGGCTGGGACACTGAAGCTTTCTTT.